The clone carrying this TCR beta chain was detected only a few times. Its antigen is as yet unknown. Total RNA, at least 6 micrograms per sample, was extracted from PBMCs. Germline V gives CDR1 SGHTA, CDR2 FQGNSA. The CDR3 contains 16 residues. A J-beta primer mix and a sample-barcoded 5' primer were used in a second PCR of roughly 7 to 12 cycles. Each CDR3 protein is one row after TCRdb ran MiXCR on the 5' RACE reads. The sample lists about 1.4 million distinct CDR3 sequences, 45% to 70% occurring once. The sample belongs to a study of blood T cells in healthy people across ages. Notes on the study in general: Age showed a roughly linear inverse relationship with TCR beta diversity per million T cells.

Sequenced input: blood. The TCR was taken from a man between 18 and 29 years old in good health. The chain combines TRBV7-2 with TRBJ2-7; 8 bases are a match to TRBD2. The J call is in doubt because the DNA end fits TRBJ2-5 better. As DNA, the CDR3 is TGTGCCAGCAGCGTTAGACGGACCGGGAGGGGTGAGACCCAGTACTTC. Translation gives CASSVRRTGRGETQYF.